This record looks at one T cell receptor (beta chain) sequence and its context. Method: immunoSEQ multiplex PCR; TCRdb's copy keeps in-frame clones and lacks some. The table shows a few thousand clones, with around two thirds occurring only once. This sample was included in a study of immune cell composition in non-small cell lung cancer. Germline CDR1 and CDR2: SGDLS and YYNGEE. With 4 bases clipped from V and 7 bases from J, the junction kept 10 bases outside the gene matches. The CDR3 sequence is 15 residues long. This rearrangement joins TRBV9 to TRBJ1-4; 7 bases are shared with TRBD1. Sequences were obtained from lung tumor tissue. The receptor was derived from a human donor with non-small cell lung cancer. CDR3 DNA sequence: TGTGCCAGCAGCCCCCGAGGGGGCGGCGGTGAAAAACTGTTTTTT. As protein: CASSPRGGGGEKLFF.